These 24 T cell receptor beta chains originate from one sample sequenced in a study of human CD8 memory T cell subsets. The TCR beta sequencing libraries came from UMI-labeled 5' RACE. For each CDR3 protein, TCRdb gives one entry from its re-call of the 5' RACE reads, without DNA. This sample contains some 11,000 distinct CDR3 sequences. The material sequenced was CD8+ stem-like memory T cells (TSCM and TCM) sorted from PBMCs. Subset denoted: stem-like memory CD8 T cells (TSTEM), CCR7+ PD-1- TIGIT-. The origin of the receptors is a human donor in good health.

This chain joins TRBV24-1 and TRBJ2-6. The CDR3 runs 12 residues. The germline V gene encodes CDR1 KGHDR and CDR2 SFDVKD. CDR3 in amino acids: CATSAGANVLTF.

V usage is TRBV2 and J usage is TRBJ2-1. The CDR3 runs to 15 residues. The germline V gene encodes CDR1 SNHLY and CDR2 FYNNEI. This chain's CDR3 is CASSLGNLGDNEQFF.

The chain is built from TRBV7-9 and TRBJ2-7; no DNA is available, so the TRBD2 call from TCRdb remains unchecked. CDR3 length equals 12 residues. In germline, CDR1 is SEHNR, CDR2 FQNEAQ (reference sequence). This CDR3 reads CAQGGGEDEQYF.

CDR3 protein: CASSHRGLNTGELFF. The J gene is TRBJ2-2, the V gene TRBV13; TCRdb returns TRBD1, unconfirmable since there is no DNA. CDR1 and CDR2 (germline): PRHDT, FYEKMQ (reference sequence). The CDR3 runs to 15 residues.

This sequence joins TRBV9 and TRBJ2-1; TCRdb proposes TRBD1, but this gene call is untestable without DNA. This CDR3 contains 12 residues. Germline V CDR1 and CDR2: SGDLS, YYNGEE. CDR3: CASSLRGDEQFF.

This sequence joins TRBV15 and TRBJ1-5; checking the TCRdb D call of TRBD1 is not possible without DNA. Germline V CDR1 and CDR2: LNHNV, YYDKDF (reference sequence). The CDR3 runs to 17 residues. This CDR3 reads CATSRDRTQYSNQPQHF.

V is TRBV3-1 and J is TRBJ2-3; TCRdb's D call of TRBD1 is untestable without DNA. The CDR3 is 16 amino acids. Germline CDR1 is LGHDT and CDR2 is YNNKEL (reference sequence). CDR3 sequence: CASSQEGDSRADTQYF.

This sequence joins TRBV2 and TRBJ2-7. The CDR3 has 11 amino acids. Germline assignment: CDR1 SNHLY and CDR2 FYNNEI. The chain's CDR3 is CASSTPYEQYF.

The V and J genes are TRBV20-1 and TRBJ1-2; TCRdb returns TRBD1, unconfirmable since there is no DNA. Germline V gives CDR1 DFQATT, CDR2 SNEGSKA (reference sequence). CDR3 size: 15 residues. CDR3 sequence reads: CSARDVQGALLGYTF.

The chain combines TRBV5-1 with TRBJ2-7; TCRdb selects TRBD1, and the lack of DNA leaves this call unchecked. This CDR3 has 13 residues. Germline CDR1 SGHRS, CDR2 YFSETQ. The chain's CDR3 is CASSQWTGDEQYF.

Its frequency marks this clonotype as medium-sized. The gene calls are TRBV29-1 and TRBJ1-1. Germline CDR1 reads SQVTM; CDR2 reads ANQGSEA. This CDR3 contains 13 residues. The CDR3 sequence: CSVESTANTEAFF.

This clonotype registers medium-sized (0.01 to 0.1%) by frequency. V and J are TRBV11-3 and TRBJ1-1. The CDR3 has 12 residues. The germline V gene has CDR1 SGHNT and CDR2 YENEEA. The CDR3 sequence is CASSFSGTEAFF.

The J gene is TRBJ2-1, the V gene TRBV15; TCRdb outputs TRBD1, but without DNA this stays unchecked. The CDR3 totals 16 residues. Looked up from germline, CDR1 is LNHNV and CDR2 is YYDKDF (reference sequence). The CDR3: CATSRGRQGANNEQFF.

This clonotype registers large by frequency. CDR3: CATSDSGTVVVYEQFF. The chain has TRBV15 and TRBJ2-1; TCRdb gives TRBD1 as the D gene, but with no DNA this cannot be confirmed. Germline V gene sequence: CDR1 LNHNV, CDR2 YYDKDF (reference sequence). This CDR3 has 16 residues.

The V and J genes are TRBV11-1 and TRBJ2-7. This CDR3 spans 13 amino acids. Germline V gives CDR1 SGHAT, CDR2 FQDESV (reference sequence). The CDR3 loop is CASSFRSSYEQYF.

The genes are TRBV6-5 and TRBJ2-1; with no DNA, the TCRdb D assignment of TRBD1 cannot be verified. The CDR3 is 18 amino acids. Per the germline V gene, CDR1 is MNHEY and CDR2 is SVGAGI. CDR3 protein: CASSYTPVYSGAGNEQFF.

V is TRBV29-1 and J is TRBJ1-2; the D gene TCRdb calls, TRBD1, cannot be checked with no DNA. The CDR3 is 13 residues long. Germline V gene sequence: CDR1 SQVTM, CDR2 ANQGSEA. The chain's CDR3 is CSVEEPTDYGYTF. Full variable domain (remainder filled in from reference TRBV29-1 and TRBJ1-2): SAVISQKPSRDICQRGTSLTIQCQVDSQVTMMFWYRQQPGQSLTLIATANQGSEATYESGFVIDKFPISRPNLTFSTLTVSNMSPEDSSIYLCSVEEPTDYGYTFGSGTRLTVV.

This clonotype is classed as medium-sized (0.01 to 0.1%) by frequency. The chain uses TRBV29-1 and TRBJ2-2; with no DNA, the TCRdb D assignment of TRBD2 cannot be verified. The CDR3 sequence is 12 residues long. Germline V lookup: CDR1 SQVTM, CDR2 ANQGSEA. The CDR3 sequence: CSVVRRAGELFF.

The J gene is TRBJ2-5, the V gene TRBV5-1; TCRdb indicates TRBD1, and absent DNA this call remains unverified. The CDR3 contains 15 residues. Germline V CDR1 and CDR2: SGHRS, YFSETQ. The CDR3 sequence is CASSQRQGYQETQYF.

The CDR3 sequence is CASSLSAGGLARNEQFF. The chain is built from TRBV6-5 and TRBJ2-1; there is no DNA to check the TCRdb D call of TRBD2. This CDR3 comprises 17 residues. Germline CDR1 MNHEY, CDR2 SVGAGI.

Judged by frequency, this clonotype is large. J is TRBJ2-7 and V is TRBV28; the TCRdb D gene call, TRBD2, has no DNA to confirm it. There are 14 residues in the CDR3. CDR1 is MDHEN, CDR2 SYDVKM, per germline. The CDR3 spells CASIMGRGYYEQYF.

V gene TRBV15 combines with J gene TRBJ2-3; TCRdb reports TRBD1, a call that lacks DNA to check it against. Looked up from germline, CDR1 is LNHNV and CDR2 is YYDKDF (reference sequence). The CDR3 has 14 residues. This CDR3 is CATSRDRRADTQYF.

V gene TRBV5-1 combines with J gene TRBJ2-3; the D call of TRBD1 rests on TCRdb alone, since no DNA is present to check it. The CDR3 has 15 residues. Looked up from germline, CDR1 is SGHRS and CDR2 is YFSETQ. This CDR3 reads CASSFRDRGTDTQYF.

This chain uses TRBV6-5 with TRBJ2-3; no DNA is available, so the TRBD1 call from TCRdb remains unchecked. The germline CDR1 and CDR2 sequences are MNHEY and SVGAGI. The CDR3 covers 13 residues. The CDR3 sequence: CASSPVGADTQYF.